Here is one T cell receptor beta chain with its context. The data originate from a study of human T cells and chemical hapten exposure. The V gene lost 2 bases and the J gene lost 1 base, with 8 bases spanning the gap. Looked up from germline, CDR1 is LGHNA and CDR2 is YNFKEQ. CDR3 length: 15 amino acids. MiXCR was run by TCRdb on the RACE reads, yielding one entry per CDR3 protein. Of approximately 120,000 distinct CDR3 sequences in the sample, roughly a tenth were seen once. Time point of the sample: patch test 2, 6 weeks after DPC sensitization. Treatment described: therapeutic diphenylcyclopropenone sensitization with weekly scalp DPC. Total RNA extraction was carried out from unfractionated whole blood.

This sample comprised whole blood, obtained in connection with sensitization to the hapten diphenylcyclopropenone (DPC). This sequence joins TRBV4-2 and TRBJ2-2; D gene uncertain. The source of this sequence is a woman aged 35 to 49 with alopecia areata. Some clones in this sample may be carry-over from other donors' samples. The CDR3 DNA sequence: TGTGCCAGCAGCCAATCTTTCGAGAACACCGGGGAGCTGTTTTTT. Translated: CASSQSFENTGELFF.